The TCR beta chain under discussion was sequenced for a study of shared T cell receptors in the human thymus. TCRdb keeps only in-frame clones here, not all; method: immunoSEQ multiplex PCR. The table lists 700,000 to 750,000 clones, 70% to 90% of them singletons, with around 0.0099% in the top ten. V lost 1 base to trimming and J lost 5 bases, with 14 bases between them. The germline gives CDR1 MGHDK, CDR2 SYGVNS. This CDR3 contains 15 residues. This sample also appeared in a second study, on human thymus T cells. From that study: Among thymic and blood repertoires, usage of V and J genes appeared biased. Related work found strong thymic repertoire overlap between unrelated individuals.

The receptor comes from a girl under three years old with a congenital heart defect. Source material: thymocytes. The J gene is TRBJ2-5, the V gene TRBV25-1; D is ambiguous. In DNA, the CDR3 is TGTGCCAGCAGTGAATTCTTAATAGACGGGGAGACCCAGTACTTC. Encoded protein: CASSEFLIDGETQYF.